The present entry profiles one TCR beta chain with its context. Its antigen is unknown. The data belong to a study of cytomegalovirus exposure and HLA in healthy donors. 60 Vbeta and 13 Jbeta primers were used in PCR. Sequencing was performed with immunoSEQ multiplex PCR; in TCRdb, only in-frame clones are kept and a portion is missing. Among 100,000 to 120,000 clones listed, 60% to 85% were seen once. Overall study findings and caveats: Presence/absence analyses treated sequencing depth as roughly uniform across donors. The study designated some 180 TCR beta chains cytomegalovirus-associated. Segments of the TCR beta V type were, in most cases, productive about 87% or about 30% of the time in an earlier analysis. The study reported that TCR beta sequences accurately predicted HLA-A and HLA-B alleles in most subjects.

The CDR3 extends over 13 amino acids. Germline-derived CDR1 and CDR2 are SGHVS and FNYEAQ. The V end was cut by 1 base, the J end by 7 bases, with 10 bases between. Sequencing used PBMCs. The receptor was derived from a woman aged 40 to 50 in good health and CMV-seropositive. The chain employs TRBV7-6 and TRBJ2-5, with D possibly being TRBD1 (5 bases). CDR3 nucleotides: TGTGCCAGCAGCTTAGGCAGGGTTGGGACCCAGTACTTC. This gives the protein CASSLGRVGTQYF. Looking up the rest from reference TRBV7-6 and TRBJ2-5 gives the full variable domain: GAGVSQSPRYKVTKRGQDVALRCDPISGHVSLYWYRQALGQGPEFLTYFNYEAQQDKSGLPNDRFSAERPEGSISTLTIQRTEQRDSAMYRCASSLGRVGTQYFGPGTRLLVL.